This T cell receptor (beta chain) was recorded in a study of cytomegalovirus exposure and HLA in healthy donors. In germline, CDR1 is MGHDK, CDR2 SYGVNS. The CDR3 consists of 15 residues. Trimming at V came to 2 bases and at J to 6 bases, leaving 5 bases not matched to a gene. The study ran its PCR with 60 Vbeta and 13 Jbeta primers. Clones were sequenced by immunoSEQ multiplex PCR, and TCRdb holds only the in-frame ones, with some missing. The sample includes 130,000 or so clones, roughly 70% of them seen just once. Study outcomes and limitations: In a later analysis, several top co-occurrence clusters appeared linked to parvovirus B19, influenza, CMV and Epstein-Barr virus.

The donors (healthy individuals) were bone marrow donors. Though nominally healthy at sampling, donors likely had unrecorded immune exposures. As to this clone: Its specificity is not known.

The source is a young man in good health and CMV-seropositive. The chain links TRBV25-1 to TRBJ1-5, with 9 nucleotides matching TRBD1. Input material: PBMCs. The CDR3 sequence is CASSETGGPGQPQHF. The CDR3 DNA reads TGTGCCAGCAGTGAAACAGGGGGCCCAGGTCAGCCCCAGCATTTT.